Below, one T cell receptor (beta chain) is given with its context. The antigen is undetermined. This entry is derived from a study of T cell clonality in common variable immunodeficiency. The table came from immunoSEQ multiplex PCR; TCRdb's copy has only in-frame clones and leaves some out. The data list tens of thousands of clones, none observed once; around 3% falls to the top ten. Study-wide results and caveats: Links between repertoire features and CVID complications were heterogeneity-limited. T cell subpopulation sequencing would be needed to explain CVID clonality. Common variable immunodeficiency TCR beta sequences reportedly had fewer deletions and N-nucleotide insertions. CVID subjects showed higher TCRbeta clonality than healthy controls.

CVID meant reduced serum IgG, IgA and/or IgM plus specific antibody deficiency. This receptor was identified in a human donor with common variable immunodeficiency. The sequenced sample was peripheral blood mononuclear cells.

CDR3 DNA (partial): TGTGCCTGCGAAGCTGAGAACACTGAA. It is translated as CACEAENTE. The whole CDR3 protein is CACEAENTEAFF. The gene calls are TRBV30 and TRBJ1-1, with D uncertain. The sequenced fragment ends 3 residues before the CDR3 boundary, so the rest is inferred from the germline J gene. V gave up 6 bases and J gave up 1 base, with 9 bases separating them. This CDR3 contains 12 residues. The V gene's germline CDR1 is GTSNPN and CDR2 SVGIG (reference sequence).